Listed below are T cell receptor beta chains from one sample, sequenced in a study of prognosis after radiotherapy for stage I lung cancer. TCRdb independently ran MiXCR on the multiplex PCR reads; one entry per CDR3 protein. The sample includes about 8,500 distinct CDR3 sequences, 62% of them seen just once. The specimen was PBMCs, collected before or after stereotactic body radiation therapy (not recorded which). The source of these receptors is a donor older than 45 with non-small cell lung cancer. The CDR3 runs from the conserved cysteine through the conserved F or W. The D gene is left open where the match is weak. Clone size appears in some rows only: once, few, many, or a class for an expanded clone.

abundance,d_gene,v_gene,j_gene,CDR3aa,CDR3nt
.,.,TRBV28,TRBJ1-5,CASSFLAQPQHF,TGTGCCAGCAGTTTCTTAGCTCAGCCCCAGCATTTT
.,.,TRBV15,TRBJ1-2,CATSRDPAGYGYTF,TGTGCCACCAGCAGAGATCCGGCAGGGTATGGCTACACCTTC
many,.,TRBV5-4,TRBJ2-1,CASSLKQGRGNEQFF,TGTGCCAGCAGCTTGAAACAGGGGCGGGGCAATGAGCAGTTCTTC
.,.,TRBV4-1,TRBJ1-2,CASSQVAQGNGYTF,TGCGCCAGCAGCCAAGTAGCTCAGGGCAATGGCTACACCTTC
.,TRBD2,TRBV13,TRBJ2-5,CASSPSGSWLGETQYF,TGTGCCAGCAGCCCTAGCGGGAGTTGGTTAGGAGAGACCCAGTACTTC
many,TRBD2,TRBV6-5,TRBJ2-7,CASNPSGRGEQHF,TGTGCCAGTAACCCCAGCGGGAGAGGGGAGCAGCACTTC
medium-sized,TRBD2,TRBV7-2,TRBJ2-3,CASSSGLARDTQYF,TGTGCCAGCAGCTCGGGACTAGCGAGAGATACGCAGTATTTT
.,.,TRBV12-5,TRBJ1-5,CASGLVPGVGNQPQHF,TGTGCTAGTGGTTTGGTTCCAGGGGTCGGCAATCAGCCCCAGCATTTT
.,.,TRBV6-8,TRBJ2-6,CVSSLEGASSGANVLTF,TGTGTCAGCAGTTTAGAGGGAGCAAGCTCTGGGGCCAACGTCCTGACTTTC
.,.,TRBV6-2/TRBV6-3,TRBJ2-7,CASSYGQNIYEQYF,TGTGCCAGCAGTTACGGGCAGAATATATACGAGCAGTACTTC
medium-sized,.,TRBV5-1,TRBJ2-1,CASSLGANNEQFF,TGCGCCAGCAGCTTGGGCGCGAACAATGAGCAGTTCTTC
.,TRBD2,TRBV5-1,TRBJ2-7,CASSLSPAGGAEQYF,TGCGCCAGCAGCTTAAGTCCAGCGGGAGGAGCCGAGCAGTACTTC
.,TRBD2,TRBV6-1,TRBJ2-7,CASSEVRRGYSYEQYF,TGTGCCAGCAGTGAAGTGAGGCGGGGGTACTCCTACGAGCAGTACTTC
.,.,TRBV7-8,TRBJ1-5,CASSPGNQGNQPQHF,TGTGCCAGCAGCCCGGGCAACCAGGGAAACCAGCCCCAGCATTTT
.,TRBD2,TRBV6-7,TRBJ2-2,CAVKIGLISGRGTGELFF,TGTGCCGTAAAGATCGGACTAATTAGCGGGAGGGGTACCGGGGAGCTGTTTTTT
once,.,TRBV6-1,TRBJ2-6,CASSEGLLAGKGANVLTF,TGTGCCAGCAGTGAAGGTCTTCTAGCTGGAAAGGGGGCCAACGTCCTGACTTTC
many,TRBD1,TRBV25-1,TRBJ1-4,CASKQGAEKLFF,TGTGCCAGCAAACAGGGGGCTGAAAAACTGTTTTTT
.,.,TRBV28,TRBJ1-2,CASKAGAVYGYTF,TGTGCCAGCAAGGCAGGGGCGGTCTATGGCTACACCTTC
.,TRBD2,TRBV4-2,TRBJ2-7,CASSQDRGTSGSEQYF,TGTGCCAGCAGCCAAGATAGGGGGACTAGCGGGAGCGAGCAGTACTTC
.,TRBD2,TRBV28,TRBJ2-5,CASKGSGSLETQYF,TGTGCCAGCAAGGGTAGCGGGAGTTTAGAGACCCAGTACTTC
.,TRBD2,TRBV19,TRBJ2-1,CASSPRGGLLYNEQFF,TGTGCCAGTAGTCCCCGGGGGGGGCTATTGTACAATGAGCAGTTCTTC
.,TRBD2,TRBV11-2,TRBJ2-3,CASSLHSGRADTQYF,TGTGCCAGCAGCCTCCATAGCGGGAGGGCAGATACGCAGTATTTT
.,.,TRBV10-3,TRBJ2-5,CAIRWGSQETHYF,TGTGCCATCAGGTGGGGCAGCCAAGAGACCCATTACTTC
.,TRBD1,TRBV7-2,TRBJ1-5,CASSPQTGTHQPQHF,TGTGCCAGCAGCCCCCAGACAGGGACCCATCAGCCCCAGCATTTT